This passage covers 19 T cell receptor beta chains from one sample sequenced in a study of T-cell reconstitution after alpha-beta-depleted transplantation in children. Researchers prepared the TCRbeta library using unique molecular identifiers, the study reports. A single record per CDR3 protein comes from TCRdb applying MiXCR to the PCR reads. The sample records a few hundred thousand distinct CDR3 sequences, around 16% being singletons. Source: PBMCs, mostly from graft donor cells, taken 360 days after TCRalphabeta/CD19-depleted stem cell transplant. These receptors were collected from a boy younger than two who had a stem cell transplant for Wiskott-Aldrich syndrome, so the T cells may come from the graft donor.

V and J are TRBV5-1 and TRBJ2-2, with D uncertain. Trimming took 2 bases from V and 7 from J, leaving 12 bases between them. Germline lookup yields CDR1 SGHRS and CDR2 YFSETQ. The CDR3 contains 14 residues. This CDR3 reads CASSFEVVNGELFF. As DNA, the CDR3 is TGCGCCAGCAGCTTTGAAGTGGTGAACGGGGAGCTGTTTTTT.

The chain links TRBV20-1 to TRBJ2-3; the match to TRBD2 covers 10 bases. The V gene's germline CDR1 is DFQATT and CDR2 SNEGSKA (reference sequence). The CDR3 is made up of 16 amino acids. With 3 bases clipped from V and 2 bases from J, the junction kept 8 bases outside the gene matches. The CDR3, as DNA: TGCAGTGCTAGGGTCCCTAGCGGGGGAACCACAGATACGCAGTATTTT. Amino acid sequence: CSARVPSGGTTDTQYF.

In its sample, this clonotype was seen many times. This chain connects TRBV5-1 to TRBJ1-1, with D tentatively TRBD1 (5 bases). Between the trimmed V and J ends, which lost 4 bases and 3 bases, there was a span of 10 bases. This CDR3 comprises 13 residues. Per germline, CDR1 SGHRS and CDR2 YFSETQ. The CDR3 DNA sequence: TGCGCCAGCAGCCTGGGACCGGACACTGAAGCTTTCTTT. Residues: CASSLGPDTEAFF.

This clonotype was found many times. CDR3 bases: TGCGCCAGCAGCAGGGGGCAGGGCCTCTCTGGGGCCAACGTCCTGACTTTC. Its translation is CASSRGQGLSGANVLTF. V gene TRBV5-1 combines with J gene TRBJ2-6; TRBD1 matches 7 bases. This CDR3 contains 17 residues. Germline V CDR1 and CDR2: SGHRS, YFSETQ. Trimming at V came to 4 bases and at J to 0 bases, leaving 7 bases not matched to a gene.

The table lists this clonotype with a few counts. The chain joins TRBV5-1 to TRBJ2-1; 9 nucleotides align to TRBD1. The V gene's germline CDR1 is SGHRS and CDR2 YFSETQ. J lost 7 bases, V lost 4 bases, and 12 bases had no gene match. The length of the CDR3 is 16 residues. CDR3 amino acids: CASSLGDRENRNEQFF. CDR3 DNA: TGCGCCAGCAGCCTGGGGGACAGGGAAAATAGGAATGAGCAGTTCTTC.

The sample holds many counts of this clonotype. V and J are TRBV4-1 and TRBJ2-1; D perhaps matches TRBD2 (6 bases). Germline V gene sequence: CDR1 MGHRA, CDR2 YSYEKL. CDR3 length: 17 amino acids. The ends were cut back, 1 base at V and 6 bases at J, with 19 bases in the middle. The CDR3 reads CASSQAMGGTPFNEQFF. CDR3 in DNA: TGCGCCAGCAGCCAAGCTATGGGTGGGACTCCCTTCAATGAGCAGTTCTTC.

This chain connects TRBV12-3 or TRBV12-4 to TRBJ2-7; no reliable D call. The CDR3 length is 16 residues. V lost 6 bases and J 3 bases, leaving 21 bases between the germline ends. CDR3 nucleotide sequence: TGTGCCAGCAGCCCTAGAGGAAGGAAAAAACTCTACGAGCAGTACTTC. Its protein product is CASSPRGRKKLYEQYF.

The chain couples TRBV4-3 to TRBJ2-1; perhaps TRBD2 as D (6 bases). This CDR3 spans 15 amino acids. Germline V lookup: CDR1 LGHNA, CDR2 YSLEER. Trimming pared 0 bases from V and 7 bases from J, leaving 13 bases between. The CDR3 DNA sequence: TGCGCCAGCAGCCAAGAGGCTAGGAGGGAGAATGAGCAGTTCTTC. Its translation: CASSQEARRENEQFF.

This clonotype was seen only a few times. This sequence joins TRBV6-1 and TRBJ1-1; no reliable D call. CDR3 size: 11 residues. Germline-derived CDR1 and CDR2 are MNHNS and SASEGT. Trimming took 6 bases from V and 6 from J, leaving 8 bases between them. The chain's CDR3 is CASREDSEAFF. In nucleotides, the CDR3 is TGTGCCAGCAGGGAGGACTCTGAAGCTTTCTTT.

This clonotype has a handful of counts. The V call is TRBV19, the J call TRBJ2-1; TRBD1 matches at 9 bases. Trimming took 2 bases from V and 6 from J; bases not matched to a gene: 5. The CDR3 is 15 amino acids. Looked up from germline, CDR1 is LNHDA and CDR2 is SQIVND (reference sequence). CDR3 coding DNA: TGTGCCAGTAGTATAAGAGGGACAGGGCGCAATGAGCAGTTCTTC. Protein sequence: CASSIRGTGRNEQFF.

This clonotype was seen repeatedly, ten times or more. The CDR3 DNA is TGTGCCAGCAGTTTAGGGCCTAGCTCCTACGAGCAGTACTTC. This codes for CASSLGPSSYEQYF. This rearrangement joins TRBV12-3 or TRBV12-4 to TRBJ2-7, with D hard to call. Trimming stripped 1 base from V and 0 bases from J, with 7 bases between. The length of the CDR3 is 14 residues.

This clonotype has only a few counts. This chain connects TRBV20-1 to TRBJ2-3; D gene uncertain. The CDR3 length is 12 residues. Trimming removed 3 bases at V and 2 bases at J, with 6 bases between. Germline CDR1 and CDR2: DFQATT and SNEGSKA (reference sequence). The CDR3 DNA follows: TGCAGTGCTAGGGCCACCACAGATACGCAGTATTTT. Translation: CSARATTDTQYF.

As DNA, the CDR3 is TGTGCCAGCAGTTCCTCCCCGGACTACGAGCAGTACTTC. Translation gives CASSSSPDYEQYF. The rearrangement joins TRBV12-3 or TRBV12-4 to TRBJ2-7; no firm D call. Trimming shortened V by 4 bases and J by 3 bases, and 10 bases separated the two germline ends. CDR3 length: 13 residues.

V gene TRBV6-1 combines with J gene TRBJ2-3; tentatively, D is TRBD1 (5 bases). The CDR3 loop spans 15 amino acids. Trimming stripped 6 bases from V and 2 bases from J, with 15 bases between. Looked up from germline, CDR1 is MNHNS and CDR2 is SASEGT. CDR3 DNA: TGTGCCAGCAGCCGGACACGAACCTCCACAGATACGCAGTATTTT. Residues: CASSRTRTSTDTQYF.

This clonotype has just a few counts. The chain links TRBV5-1 to TRBJ2-7, with 9 bases matching TRBD2. Germline values: CDR1 SGHRS, CDR2 YFSETQ. The CDR3 sequence is 16 residues long. J lost 7 bases, V lost 4 bases, and 15 bases had no gene match. CDR3 sequence (DNA): TGCGCCAGCAGCCCCGAGGCTAGCGGGGTCAGCGGGGAGCAGTACTTC. This sequence encodes CASSPEASGVSGEQYF.

This chain connects TRBV5-1 to TRBJ2-3, with TRBD2 matching 11 bases. Germline V gene sequence: CDR1 SGHRS, CDR2 YFSETQ. There are 17 residues in the CDR3. V gave up 0 bases and J gave up 3 bases; unmatched junction bases: 6. The CDR3 DNA reads TGCGCCAGCAGCTTGGCCGAGACTAGCGGGGAAACAGATACGCAGTATTTT. As protein: CASSLAETSGETDTQYF. Using reference TRBV5-1 and TRBJ2-3 for the parts outside the CDR3, the full variable domain is KAGVTQTPRYLIKTRGQQVTLSCSPISGHRSVSWYQQTPGQGLQFLFEYFSETQRNKGNFPGRFSGRQFSNSRSEMNVSTLELGDSALYLCASSLAETSGETDTQYFGPGTRLTVL.

The chain couples TRBV24-1 to TRBJ2-7; weak D call: TRBD1 (6 bases). CDR3 length: 12 amino acids. Germline-derived CDR1 and CDR2 are KGHDR and SFDVKD. V gave up 4 bases and J gave up 4 bases, with 7 bases separating them. The CDR3 nucleotides read TGTGCCACCAGTGACCAGGGGTACGAGCAGTACTTC. It encodes CATSDQGYEQYF.

CDR3 residues: CASSLTGMNTEAFF. CDR3 DNA sequence: TGTGCCAGCAGTTTGACAGGGATGAACACTGAAGCTTTCTTT. The J gene is TRBJ1-1, the V gene TRBV12-3 or TRBV12-4; 7 bases map to TRBD1. CDR3 size: 14 residues. After removal of 3 bases from V and 0 bases from J, the junction contained 1 base not matched to a gene.

This chain connects TRBV10-3 to TRBJ2-7; 9 bases agree with TRBD1. The V and J ends lost 10 bases and 4 bases, in that order; junction bases with no gene match: 2. Germline V gene sequence: CDR1 ENHRY, CDR2 SYGVKD. CDR3 size: 11 residues. The CDR3 loop is CATGQGYEQYF. CDR3 in DNA: TGTGCCACGGGACAGGGTTACGAGCAGTACTTC.